These 24 T cell receptor beta chains were all obtained from the same sample, sequenced in a study of cytomegalovirus exposure and HLA in healthy donors. PCR involved 60 Vbeta and 13 Jbeta primers. Clones were read by immunoSEQ multiplex PCR, and TCRdb kept only the in-frame ones, dropping some. This listing includes roughly 220,000 clones. Sample: PBMCs. The receptors derive from a girl aged 2 to 10 in good health and CMV-seropositive.

J is TRBJ1-3 and V is TRBV28; D unclear. This CDR3 comprises 15 residues. In germline, CDR1 is MDHEN, CDR2 SYDVKM. The ends were cut back, 5 bases at V and 0 bases at J, with 11 bases in the middle. Written as DNA, the CDR3 is TGTGCCAGCAGTCTCCTCGACATCTCTGGAAACACCATATATTTT. Amino acid sequence: CASSLLDISGNTIYF.

The rearrangement joins TRBV6-1 to TRBJ2-5; D remains unclear. TRBJ2-7 explains the end of the DNA better; the J call may be wrong. CDR3 length: 17 amino acids. The germline V gene encodes CDR1 MNHNS and CDR2 SASEGT. CDR3: CASSAPPYGGTGYEQYF. CDR3 sequence (DNA): TGTGCCAGCAGTGCCCCCCCTTACGGCGGAACCGGCTACGAGCAGTACTTC.

The V gene is TRBV4-1, the J gene TRBJ2-1, with 13 bases matching TRBD2. Germline CDR1 reads MGHRA; CDR2 reads YSYEKL. The CDR3 is 16 residues long. V lost 2 bases and J lost 7; bases outside the gene matches: 5. The CDR3: CASSQPTSGRGNEQFF. DNA of the CDR3: TGCGCCAGCAGCCAACCAACTAGCGGGAGGGGTAATGAGCAGTTCTTC.

V usage is TRBV9 and J usage is TRBJ2-3, with D tentatively TRBD2 (5 bases). Deletions cut 4 bases from V and 0 bases from J, with 9 bases between. CDR3 length equals 14 residues. Germline V gene data show CDR1 as SGDLS and CDR2 as YYNGEE. The CDR3 spells CASSLWTSTDTQYF. Written as DNA, the CDR3 is TGTGCCAGCAGCTTATGGACTAGCACAGATACGCAGTATTTT.

The chain uses TRBV28 and TRBJ2-3; D remains ambiguous. The CDR3 runs to 16 residues. Germline CDR1 reads MDHEN; CDR2 reads SYDVKM. V lost 4 bases and J lost 6, with 20 bases in between. The CDR3 bases are TGTGCCAGCAGTTCCCCCCCAACGTCTGGCGGCGATACGCAGTATTTT. Its translation is CASSSPPTSGGDTQYF.

The J gene is TRBJ2-5, the V gene TRBV5-4; TRBD1 aligns across 8 bases. CDR3 length: 13 residues. Germline CDR1 and CDR2: SGHNT and YYREEE (reference sequence). The trim removed 4 bases at V and 5 bases at J, leaving 4 bases unmatched. As DNA, the CDR3 is TGTGCCAGCAGCCCGGACAGGGTGGAGACCCAGTACTTC. Its translation: CASSPDRVETQYF.

The chain couples TRBV4-1 to TRBJ2-3; D is unclear. Trimming left V 0 bases short and J 4 bases short, with 8 bases between. Per the germline V gene, CDR1 is MGHRA and CDR2 is YSYEKL. The CDR3 extends over 14 amino acids. CDR3 amino acids: CASSQERRSDTQYF. CDR3 nucleotide sequence: TGCGCCAGCAGCCAAGAACGCCGGTCAGATACGCAGTATTTT.

The chain links TRBV6-1 to TRBJ2-7; D gene uncertain. Trimming removed 5 bases from V and 4 bases from J, with 12 bases in between. The CDR3 runs 13 residues. Germline V lookup: CDR1 MNHNS, CDR2 SASEGT. CDR3 in DNA: TGTGCCAGCAGTCCTATGGTAGAATACGAGCAGTACTTC. Its protein is CASSPMVEYEQYF.

J is TRBJ2-1 and V is TRBV5-1; TRBD1 agrees at 8 bases. The CDR3 covers 15 residues. From germline, CDR1 is SGHRS and CDR2 YFSETQ. Trimming removed 4 bases from V and 6 bases from J; junction bases left unmatched: 9. The CDR3 DNA is TGCGCCAGCAGCCTAGGACAGGGTAGTACCAATGAGCAGTTCTTC. Translated, it gives CASSLGQGSTNEQFF.

CDR3 DNA: TGTGCCAGCAGCGTCAGGCGTGGGCCCAATGAAAAACTGTTTTTT. Its translation is CASSVRRGPNEKLFF. The V gene is TRBV9, the J gene TRBJ1-4, with D unresolved. Germline V gives CDR1 SGDLS, CDR2 YYNGEE. With 2 bases removed from V and 5 bases from J, the gap between germline ends came to 13 bases. CDR3 length: 15 amino acids.

This chain joins TRBV5-8 and TRBJ2-3; 7 positions agree with TRBD2. CDR1 is SGHTS and CDR2 is YDEGEE in the germline V gene. The V segment lost 4 bases and the J segment 0 bases; nucleotides outside the gene matches: 14. The CDR3 sequence is 18 residues long. The CDR3 DNA reads TGTGCCAGCAGCCTGGGTACAGCGGGAATCGATAGCACAGATACGCAGTATTTT. It codes for CASSLGTAGIDSTDTQYF.

The chain joins TRBV6-4 to TRBJ2-3, with D uncertain. V was trimmed by 2 bases and J by 3 bases, leaving 9 bases between them. Germline lookup yields CDR1 MRHNA and CDR2 SNTAGT. CDR3 length: 14 residues. The CDR3 loop is CASSDRDTTDTQYF. As DNA, the CDR3 is TGTGCCAGCAGTGACAGAGATACTACAGATACGCAGTATTTT.

V usage is TRBV9 and J usage is TRBJ2-5; tentatively, D is TRBD2 (7 bases). Germline V CDR1 and CDR2: SGDLS, YYNGEE. V lost 4 bases and J 2 bases, leaving 18 bases between the germline ends. This CDR3 comprises 16 residues. The CDR3: CASSPCSGTLQETQYF. CDR3 DNA sequence: TGTGCCAGCAGCCCATGCAGCGGGACACTTCAAGAGACCCAGTACTTC.

This chain connects TRBV15 to TRBJ1-4; possible D gene TRBD1, 6 bases. The germline V and J ends were trimmed by 3 bases and 8 bases, with 19 bases remaining between them. The CDR3 runs 16 residues. CDR1 LNHNV and CDR2 YYDKDF come from the germline V gene (reference sequence). CDR3 nucleotide sequence: TGTGCCACCAGCAGGGTAGCGGGACAACCTAGGGAAAAACTGTTTTTT. This encodes CATSRVAGQPREKLFF.

The chain carries TRBV4-2 and TRBJ2-4; D is unclear. With 1 base removed from V and 4 bases from J, the gap between germline ends came to 11 bases. CDR3 size: 15 residues. Looked up from germline, CDR1 is LGHNA and CDR2 is YNFKEQ. The CDR3 DNA is TGTGCCAGCAGCCAAGCAACGAGAGATAAAAACATTCAGTACTTC. Translated, it gives CASSQATRDKNIQYF.

This rearrangement joins TRBV19 to TRBJ1-3; D gene uncertain. Germline loops: CDR1 LNHDA, CDR2 SQIVND (reference sequence). Trimming removed 7 bases at V and 0 bases at J, with 10 bases between. This CDR3 comprises 14 residues. Here the CDR3 reads CASTESYSGNTIYF. The CDR3 DNA reads TGTGCCAGTACAGAAAGTTACTCTGGAAACACCATATATTTT.

The chain couples TRBV18 to TRBJ1-1; D gene ambiguous. The CDR3 totals 11 residues. V shed 5 bases and J shed 3 bases, with 4 bases lying between them. Germline V CDR1 and CDR2: KGHSH, LQKENI. The CDR3 DNA is TGTGCCAGCTCATCCTACACTGAAGCTTTCTTT. This gives the protein CASSSYTEAFF.

The gene calls are TRBV29-1 and TRBJ2-1, with a weak D call TRBD2 (6 bases). The CDR3 is made up of 16 amino acids. Trimming took off 4 bases at V and 8 bases at J, with 24 bases between the two ends. Per the germline V gene, CDR1 is SQVTM and CDR2 is ANQGSEA. The CDR3 nucleotides read TGCAGCGTTGGGGGGATAGCGGACGACTATCGGGATGAGCAGTTCTTC. Its translation is CSVGGIADDYRDEQFF.

V usage is TRBV27 and J usage is TRBJ2-1; 14 nucleotides line up with TRBD2. The CDR3 length is 16 residues. Germline-derived CDR1 and CDR2 are MNHEY and SMNVEV (reference sequence). J was trimmed by 8 bases and V by 4 bases; bases with no gene match: 7. CDR3 nucleotides: TGTGCCAGCAGTTCACTGGGACTAGCGGGGGCCGATGAGCAGTTCTTC. The encoded protein is CASSSLGLAGADEQFF.

The chain links TRBV5-1 to TRBJ1-1; unclear D gene. The CDR3 consists of 12 residues. Trimming pared 0 bases from V and 3 bases from J, leaving 3 bases between. Germline V gene data show CDR1 as SGHRS and CDR2 as YFSETQ. The DNA of the CDR3 is TGCGCCAGCAGCTTGGTAGACACTGAAGCTTTCTTT. Translation gives CASSLVDTEAFF.

The chain uses TRBV28 and TRBJ2-4; 11 bases agree with TRBD1. CDR3 length: 15 amino acids. V lost 0 bases, J lost 8 bases, and 3 bases stayed unmatched. Germline V gene data show CDR1 as MDHEN and CDR2 as SYDVKM. Written as DNA, the CDR3 is TGTGCCAGCAGTTTATGGGACAGGGGGCGCGACATTCAGTACTTC. Amino acid sequence: CASSLWDRGRDIQYF.

This chain joins TRBV5-6 and TRBJ2-2; D is ambiguous. The CDR3 consists of 14 residues. Trimming took off 2 bases at V and 5 bases at J, with 10 bases between the two ends. The V gene's germline CDR1 is SGHDT and CDR2 YYEEEE. This CDR3 reads CASSFTVLTGELFF. As DNA, the CDR3 is TGTGCCAGCAGCTTCACAGTCCTTACCGGGGAGCTGTTTTTT. The variable domain in full, completed from reference TRBV5-6 and TRBJ2-2, reads DAGVTQSPTHLIKTRGQQVTLRCSPKSGHDTVSWYQQALGQGPQFIFQYYEEEERQRGNFPDRFSGHQFPNYSSELNVNALLLGDSALYLCASSFTVLTGELFFGEGSRLTVL.

The genes are TRBV5-4 and TRBJ1-3; D possibly corresponds to TRBD1 (6 bases). Germline loops: CDR1 SGHNT, CDR2 YYREEE (reference sequence). V was trimmed by 2 bases and J by 1 base, leaving 10 bases between them. This CDR3 is built from 15 residues. As DNA, the CDR3 is TGTGCCAGCAGCTTTGGGGGGGCGTCTGGAAACACCATATATTTT. This translates into CASSFGGASGNTIYF.

V gene TRBV2 combines with J gene TRBJ2-5; 7 nucleotides align to TRBD2. This CDR3 comprises 15 residues. J gave up 11 bases and V 3 bases, and 15 bases lay outside the gene matches. Per the germline V gene, CDR1 is SNHLY and CDR2 is FYNNEI. CDR3 in DNA: TGTGCCAGCAGTGACTTTGCGGGAGTCCTTAGTGGGCAGTACTTC. The encoded protein is CASSDFAGVLSGQYF.